The 7 T cell receptor beta chains below were found in one sample sequenced in a study of shared clonotypes between healthy human individuals. Naive CD8 cells comprised CD45RO-negative, CCR7-positively selected cells, excluding terminally differentiated effector memory CD45RA+ cells. The table came from immunoSEQ multiplex PCR; TCRdb's copy has only in-frame clones and leaves some out. The sample lists around 2.1 million clones, 85% to 95% occurring once. Material for sequencing was naive CD8+ T cells from PBMCs. These receptors were obtained from a man aged 18-30 years in good health. Some clones in this sample may be carry-over from other donors' samples.

This clone was seen just once. The genes are TRBV27 and TRBJ2-7, with TRBD1 matching over 10 bases. Germline V gene data show CDR1 as MNHEY and CDR2 as SMNVEV (reference sequence). The V gene end was trimmed by 6 bases and the J gene end by 0 bases; junction bases not matched to a gene: 11. The CDR3 contains 17 residues. The CDR3 reads CASRGQGQGLYSYEQYF. CDR3 coding DNA: TGTGCCAGCAGGGGACAGGGGCAAGGCCTTTACTCCTACGAGCAGTACTTC.

The table lists this clone with a count of one. V is TRBV7-9 and J is TRBJ2-3; TRBD2 agrees at 7 bases. Germline trimming cut 10 bases from V and 2 bases from J; bases unmatched to any gene: 12. The CDR3 extends over 15 amino acids. From germline, CDR1 is SEHNR and CDR2 FQNEAQ (reference sequence). The CDR3 loop is CAIQGLVLITDTQYF. The CDR3 DNA sequence: TGTGCCATCCAAGGACTAGTCCTTATCACAGATACGCAGTATTTT. The full variable domain, with the rest looked up from reference TRBV7-9 and TRBJ2-3, is DTGVSQNPRHKITKRGQNVTFRCDPISEHNRLYWYRQTLGQGPEFLTYFQNEAQLEKSRLLSDRFSAERPKGSFSTLEIQRTEQGDSAMYLCAIQGLVLITDTQYFGPGTRLTVL.

This sequence joins TRBV25-1 and TRBJ1-1; D possibly corresponds to TRBD1 (6 bases). Germline V CDR1 and CDR2: MGHDK, SYGVNS. V was shortened by 5 bases and J by 6 bases, with 19 bases between the two germline ends. This CDR3 is built from 15 residues. CDR3 nucleotide sequence: TGTGCCAGCAGTACCCACGCGGACAGCTTGCCTGAAGCTTTCTTT. It specifies CASSTHADSLPEAFF. The whole variable domain, remainder taken from reference TRBV25-1 and TRBJ1-1, is EADIYQTPRYLVIGTGKKITLECSQTMGHDKMYWYQQDPGMELHLIHYSYGVNSTEKGDLSSESTVSRIRTEHFPLTLESARPSHTSQYLCASSTHADSLPEAFFGQGTRLTVV.

V gene TRBV6-5 combines with J gene TRBJ2-2, with TRBD1 as a possible D gene (5 bases). CDR3 length: 15 residues. Germline values: CDR1 MNHEY, CDR2 SVGAGI. V was clipped by 7 bases and J by 1 base, with 13 bases between them. The CDR3 DNA reads TGTGCCAGCACCCTTATTGGACAGAACACCGGGGAGCTGTTTTTT. It specifies CASTLIGQNTGELFF.

Here the CDR3 DNA reads TGTGCCAGCAGCACCGGACCTGGGACAGGCTTGAATGAGCAGTTCTTC. Residues: CASSTGPGTGLNEQFF. V usage is TRBV11-2 and J usage is TRBJ2-1, with 8 bases matching TRBD1. CDR3 length equals 16 residues. CDR1 SGHAT and CDR2 FQNNGV come from the germline V gene. Trimming removed 5 bases from V and 7 bases from J; junction bases left unmatched: 13.

The CDR3 sequence: CASIPGTGNTEAFF. DNA for the CDR3: TGTGCCAGCATACCGGGGACAGGCAACACTGAAGCTTTCTTT. The chain joins TRBV27 to TRBJ1-1; TRBD1 matches at 8 bases. Germline trimming cut 7 bases from V and 2 bases from J; bases unmatched to any gene: 6. The germline gives CDR1 MNHEY, CDR2 SMNVEV (reference sequence). The CDR3 loop spans 14 amino acids.

The chain links TRBV15 to TRBJ2-1, with TRBD2 matching over 10 bases. Losses at the gene ends were 3 bases for V and 8 bases for J; bases not matched to a gene: 10. Per the germline V gene, CDR1 is LNHNV and CDR2 is YYDKDF (reference sequence). The CDR3 contains 16 residues. CDR3 in amino acids: CATSSPTSGNLDEQFF. The CDR3 bases are TGTGCCACCAGCAGTCCTACTAGCGGGAATTTGGATGAGCAGTTCTTC.